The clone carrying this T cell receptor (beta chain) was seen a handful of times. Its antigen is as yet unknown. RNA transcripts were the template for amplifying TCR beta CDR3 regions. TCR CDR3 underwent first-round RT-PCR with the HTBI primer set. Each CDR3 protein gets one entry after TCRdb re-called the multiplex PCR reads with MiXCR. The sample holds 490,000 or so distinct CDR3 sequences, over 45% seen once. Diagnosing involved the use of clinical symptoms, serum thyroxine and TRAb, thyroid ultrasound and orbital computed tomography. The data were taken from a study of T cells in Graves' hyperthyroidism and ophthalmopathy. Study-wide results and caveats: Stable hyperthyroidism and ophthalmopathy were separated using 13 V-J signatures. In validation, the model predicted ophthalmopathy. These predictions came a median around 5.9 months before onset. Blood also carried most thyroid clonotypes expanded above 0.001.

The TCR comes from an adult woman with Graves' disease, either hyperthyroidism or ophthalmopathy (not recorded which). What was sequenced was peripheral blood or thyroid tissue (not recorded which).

The CDR3 sequence: CASRATGSGEKLFF. The CDR3 nucleotides are TGTGCCAGCAGGGCGACAGGGTCGGGTGAAAAACTGTTTTTT. The chain recombines TRBV25-1 with TRBJ1-4; 7 bases line up with TRBD1. Germline CDR1 reads MGHDK; CDR2 reads SYGVNS. The CDR3 extends over 14 amino acids. Unmatched junction bases numbered 8, after V lost 6 bases and J lost 7 bases. Combining the CDR3 with reference TRBV25-1 and TRBJ1-4 gives the whole variable domain EADIYQTPRYLVIGTGKKITLECSQTMGHDKMYWYQQDPGMELHLIHYSYGVNSTEKGDLSSESTVSRIRTEHFPLTLESARPSHTSQYLCASRATGSGEKLFFGSGTQLSVL.